This T cell receptor (beta chain) was sequenced during a study of CD8+CD57+ T cells in acquired aplastic anemia (dated by TCRdb to the late 2010s). General notes on the study: DNA extracted from sorted CD4+ and CD8+ cells had a mean of approximately 3 ug, with a range of roughly 0.19 to 27.4 ug. Mean read counts for healthy donor samples were about 9.8 million for CD4+ cells and about 12 million for CD8+ cells. What the work shows at the level of the full study, not this receptor alone: CD8+ Simpson's diversity did not differ significantly between patients and healthy controls (P=0.060). Some 27 CD8+ CDR3 sequences were found in both patients and controls but appeared to be highly expressed in patients and within the immunodominant clones of the patients.

The study deep-sequenced TCR repertoires of sorted CD4+ and CD8+ blood T cells from severe aplastic anemia patients and healthy subjects. Ficoll-Paque density gradient centrifugation was used to isolate peripheral blood mononuclear cells. CD4+ and CD8+ T cells were sorted by FACS or magnetic beads before DNA extraction. Genomic DNA was used as template for profiling of TCR beta VDJ combinations and CDR3 sequences. An Illumina HiSeq 2000 was the platform used for TCR repertoire sequencing. In the original analysis: TRBV/TRBJ rearrangement plots, CDR3 size and DJ length profiles, and Simpson's diversity index were used to assess repertoires. The most abundant DNA sequence in the deep sequencing data was taken as the immunodominant clone. CDR3 amino acid sequences were checked for sharing across subjects and were also compared against the VDJdb database and published repertoires. TCRdb ran its own pipeline on the public reads, namely fastp trimming at Q25 and MiXCR clone calling, and kept in-frame beta chains. Duplicate CDR3 protein sequences are folded into a single record with the most common DNA and genes. The V and J calls reflect TCRdb's pipeline rather than the authors' work. The sample yields about 130,000 distinct CDR3 sequences; 48% were counted once. The top ten clonotypes cover around 2.5% of the sample.

A distance of 9 bases separates the germline ends of V and J, which lose 2 bases and 8 bases respectively. From the germline V gene (reference sequence), CDR1 is SEHNR and CDR2 is FQNEAQ. Measured from the cysteine to the phenylalanine, the CDR3 is 13 residues long. The only DNA kept is the CDR3, 39 bases in frame from the first base. In this sample, this clonotype turned up many times. No antigen is known for it. Per-base quality was not reported, and no clone a single base away is much larger than it. The chain is assembled from TRBV7-9 and TRBJ1-4; a confident D gene designation cannot be given. Input material: sorted CD4+, CD8+, or CD8+CD57+ T cells (not recorded which) from PBMCs. The clonotype comes from a human donor in good health, serving as a control. The DNA sequence reads TGTGCCAGCAGCTTAACGCCGAGGGAAAAACTGTTTTTT. Protein translation: CASSLTPREKLFF.